A selection of T cell receptor beta chains follows, all from one sample in a study of blood T cell repertoires in COVID-19. TCRdb's table, derived via immunoSEQ multiplex PCR, lists solely in-frame clones and lacks some. The sample yields around 170,000 clones, about 88% seen once. Sequencing was performed on peripheral blood. These receptors all come from a young man who had recovered from COVID-19. CDR3s include the opening cysteine and the closing phenylalanine or tryptophan. Fields, in order: V gene, D gene, J gene, clone size, CDR3 DNA, CDR3 protein. A D gene is named only where the DNA matches it firmly. Clone size is given for some rows only: seen once, a few or many times, or a class if the clone is expanded.

>TRBV18|TRBD1|TRBJ2-5|NA
TGTGCCAGCTCACCGGACAGGGTTGTCGAGACCCAGTACTTC
CASSPDRVVETQYF
>TRBV3-1/TRBV3-2|TRBD1|TRBJ1-2|few
TGTGCCAGCAGCCAATGGGCAGGGGGAGAGGGCTATGGCTACACCTTC
CASSQWAGGEGYGYTF
>TRBV5-4|NA|TRBJ2-7|NA
TGTGCCAGCAGCAAGGACTATTCCTACGAGCAGTACTTC
CASSKDYSYEQYF
>TRBV7-9|NA|TRBJ1-1|NA
TGTGCCAGCAGTCAAAACACTGAAGCTTTCTTT
CASSQNTEAFF
>TRBV28|NA|TRBJ1-5|NA
TGTGCCAGCAGCCGAGATCAGCCCCAGCATTTT
CASSRDQPQHF
>TRBV10-3|NA|TRBJ2-2|NA
TGTGCCATCAGCGACCAGGCTGGCGCGAGCACCGGGGAGCTGTTTTTT
CAISDQAGASTGELFF
>TRBV4-3|NA|TRBJ1-4|NA
TGCGCCAGCAGCCATGATCCCGCGGGGAATGAAAAACTGTTTTTT
CASSHDPAGNEKLFF
>TRBV27|TRBD1|TRBJ1-2|NA
TGTGCCAGCAGCCTGACAGGGAAGTATGGCTACACCTTC
CASSLTGKYGYTF
>TRBV7-2|NA|TRBJ2-2|NA
TGTGCCAGCAGCCCCTACCTGAGTGCCGGGGAGCTGTTTTTT
CASSPYLSAGELFF
>TRBV6-5|NA|TRBJ2-1|NA
TGTGCCAGCAGTTACTCGACTCCCTCTTACAACAATGAGCAGTTCTTC
CASSYSTPSYNNEQFF
>TRBV5-1|TRBD2|TRBJ2-3|NA
TGCGCCAGCAGAATTAGCGGGAGGGCCGGGGCCAGCACAGATACGCAGTATTTT
CASRISGRAGASTDTQYF
>TRBV11-2|NA|TRBJ2-3|NA
TGTGCCAGCAGCTTAGATCGGACAGATACGCAGTATTTT
CASSLDRTDTQYF
>TRBV9|TRBD1|TRBJ1-1|NA
TGTGCCAGCAGCGTTAGGCCGGACAGGGCGACCGAAGCTTTCTTT
CASSVRPDRATEAFF
>TRBV7-9|TRBD2|TRBJ2-3|NA
TGTGCCAGCAGTCTTACTGGGACTAGCTTCCCAGATACGCAGTATTTT
CASSLTGTSFPDTQYF